The rows below give T cell receptor beta chains drawn from one sample of a study of control samples from healthy donors and cancer patients. The method was immunoSEQ multiplex PCR; TCRdb's version includes in-frame clones alone and lacks a portion of them. Of under 100,000 clones listed, over 85% are singletons. The sequenced sample was blood. The receptors stem from a woman aged 25 to 39 in good health. Each CDR3 is given with its conserved first and last residue. Fields, in order: CDR3 protein, CDR3 DNA, D gene, CDR3 length, clone size, V gene, J gene. The D gene is left open where the match is weak. Only some rows state a clone size, as once, few, many or a class for expanded clones.

CASSSGLAARSTDTQYF	TGTGCCAGCAGCTCAGGACTAGCCGCCAGATCCACAGATACGCAGTATTTT	TRBD2	17	NA	TRBV7-8	TRBJ2-3
CASSQLAGVDEQYF	TGTGCCAGCAGCCAACTAGCGGGAGTGGACGAGCAGTACTTC	TRBD2	14	medium-sized	TRBV14	TRBJ2-7
CASSDSYNSPLHF	TGTGCCAGCTCAGACAGTTATAATTCACCCCTCCACTTT	NA	13	few	TRBV18	TRBJ1-6
CASSIGNQPQHF	TGTGCCAGTAGTATAGGGAATCAGCCCCAGCATTTT	NA	12	NA	TRBV19	TRBJ1-5
CAWMFGTGNTEAFF	TGTGCCTGGATGTTCGGGACAGGAAACACTGAAGCTTTCTTT	TRBD1	14	NA	TRBV30	TRBJ1-1
CASSLWTANYGYTF	TGTGCCAGCAGCTTATGGACGGCAAACTATGGCTACACCTTC	NA	14	NA	TRBV7-8	TRBJ1-2
CASTPRGAGGPETQYF	TGTGCCAGCACCCCTCGCGGAGCGGGAGGTCCGGAGACCCAGTACTTC	TRBD2	16	NA	TRBV9	TRBJ2-5
CAVLAGGPSYNEQFF	TGTGCCGTACTAGCGGGGGGGCCCTCCTACAATGAGCAGTTCTTC	TRBD2	15	NA	TRBV6-5	TRBJ2-1
CASSFEGVSSTDTQYF	TGTGCCAGCAGCTTTGAGGGAGTGTCTAGCACAGATACGCAGTATTTT	NA	16	NA	TRBV7-9	TRBJ2-3
CASNYGEGWRTYEQYF	TGTGCCAGCAATTATGGGGAGGGGTGGAGGACCTACGAGCAGTACTTC	TRBD2	16	NA	TRBV2	TRBJ2-7
CASSHTDTQYF	TGTGCCAGCAGTCATACAGATACGCAGTATTTT	NA	11	NA	TRBV27	TRBJ2-3
CASSLDRAEQFF	TGTGCCAGCAGCTTAGATCGTGCTGAGCAGTTCTTC	NA	12	NA	TRBV7-9	TRBJ2-1
CASNKNFFTEAFF	TGTGCCAGCAATAAGAACTTCTTCACTGAAGCTTTCTTT	NA	13	NA	TRBV6-5	TRBJ1-1
CATSRVRSLEAFF	TGTGCCACCAGCAGAGTTCGATCTCTTGAAGCTTTCTTT	NA	13	NA	TRBV15	TRBJ1-1
CASSESGRSGANVLTF	TGTGCCAGCAGTGAATCCGGACGCTCTGGGGCCAACGTCCTGACTTTC	NA	16	once	TRBV2	TRBJ2-6
CASSQGIDYEKLFF	TGCGCCAGCAGCCAAGGTATTGACTATGAAAAACTGTTTTTT	NA	14	NA	TRBV4-1	TRBJ1-4
CASSQIRDRDGYTF	TGTGCCAGCAGCCAAATCCGGGACCGAGATGGCTACACCTTC	NA	14	NA	TRBV7-2	TRBJ1-2
CASSEDRAYGYTF	TGTGCCAGCAGCGAGGACAGGGCGTATGGCTACACCTTC	TRBD1	13	once	TRBV7-9	TRBJ1-2
CASSLPGTQNYGYTF	TGTGCCAGCAGTCTTCCCGGGACACAAAACTATGGCTACACCTTC	NA	15	NA	TRBV6-6	TRBJ1-2
CASSPASTTGTAQETQYF	TGTGCCAGCAGCCCAGCAAGTACCACAGGGACAGCCCAAGAGACCCAGTACTTC	TRBD1	18	NA	TRBV7-9	TRBJ2-5
CASTRGGNQETQYF	TGTGCCAGCACCCGAGGGGGGAACCAAGAGACCCAGTACTTC	NA	14	NA	TRBV2	TRBJ2-5
CASLSGEGVHNEQFF	TGTGCCAGCCTAAGTGGGGAAGGAGTTCACAATGAGCAGTTCTTC	NA	15	NA	TRBV2	TRBJ2-1
CASSQTHSYNSPLHF	TGTGCCAGCAGCCAAACTCACTCCTATAATTCACCCCTCCACTTT	NA	15	NA	TRBV7-3	TRBJ1-6
CASSRQGLAGFYNEQFF	TGTGCCAGCAGTCGTCAAGGACTAGCGGGATTCTACAATGAGCAGTTCTTC	TRBD2	17	NA	TRBV27	TRBJ2-1
CASSDYYDEQFF	TGCGCCAGCAGTGACTACTACGATGAGCAGTTCTTC	NA	12	NA	TRBV10-1	TRBJ2-1
CATSDFVGSGYTF	TGTGCCACCAGTGATTTTGTAGGCTCTGGCTACACCTTC	NA	13	once	TRBV24-1	TRBJ1-2
CASSDGTGGGYGYTF	TGTGCCAGCAGTGACGGAACAGGGGGCGGCTATGGCTACACCTTC	TRBD1	15	NA	TRBV6-4	TRBJ1-2
CASRRLLPGGAEDTQYF	TGTGCCAGCAGGCGCCTTCTACCCGGGGGGGCCGAGGATACGCAGTATTTT	TRBD2	17	NA	TRBV28	TRBJ2-3
CASTQGSRGQYF	TGTGCCAGCACCCAGGGGTCACGTGGGCAGTACTTC	NA	12	NA	TRBV12-3/TRBV12-4	TRBJ2-7
CASSPPSRQGRNEQYF	TGTGCCAGCTCACCACCGTCGAGACAGGGTCGGAACGAGCAGTACTTC	TRBD1	16	NA	TRBV18	TRBJ2-7
CAISAGTGGFSEQYF	TGTGCCATCAGTGCCGGGACAGGGGGCTTTAGCGAGCAGTACTTC	TRBD1	15	NA	TRBV10-3	TRBJ2-7
CASSLTTGCSYEQYF	TGTGCCAGCAGCTTGACGACCGGATGCTCCTACGAGCAGTACTTC	NA	15	NA	TRBV7-3	TRBJ2-7
CASSYLGTGDGYTF	TGTGCCAGCAGTTACTTGGGGACAGGGGATGGCTACACCTTC	TRBD1	14	few	TRBV6-5	TRBJ1-2
CASGQDRENYGYTF	TGTGCCAGCGGCCAGGACAGGGAAAACTATGGCTACACCTTC	TRBD1	14	NA	TRBV9	TRBJ1-2
CATSVSNPNNSPLHF	TGTGCCACCAGTGTTTCTAACCCGAACAATTCACCCCTCCACTTT	NA	15	NA	TRBV24-1	TRBJ1-6
CASRAGTQYNEQFF	TGCGCCAGCAGGGCCGGGACCCAATACAATGAGCAGTTCTTC	NA	14	NA	TRBV10-2	TRBJ2-1
CASSVVPENTEAFF	TGTGCCAGCAGCGTAGTTCCAGAAAACACTGAAGCTTTCTTT	NA	14	few	TRBV9	TRBJ1-1
CASSLVIGSNQPQHF	TGTGCCAGCAGCTTGGTCATAGGGAGCAATCAGCCCCAGCATTTT	NA	15	NA	TRBV5-5	TRBJ1-5
CASSLRSDYGYTF	TGTGCCAGCAGCTTACGGTCAGACTATGGCTACACCTTC	NA	13	NA	TRBV7-8	TRBJ1-2
CASSFGTTYEQYF	TGTGCCAGCAGTTTTGGAACTACCTACGAGCAGTACTTC	NA	13	once	TRBV12-3/TRBV12-4	TRBJ2-7
CATSRDNAAGSYEQYF	TGTGCCACCAGCAGAGATAATGCGGCCGGCTCCTACGAGCAGTACTTC	NA	16	NA	TRBV15	TRBJ2-7
CASSMRRAGWMDTQYF	TGTGCCAGTAGTATGAGGAGGGCCGGTTGGATGGATACGCAGTATTTT	NA	16	NA	TRBV19	TRBJ2-3